Listed below are T cell receptor beta chains from one sample, sequenced in a study of graft-versus-host responses after intestinal transplantation. These receptors' antigens are unknown. The method was immunoSEQ multiplex PCR; TCRdb's version includes in-frame clones alone and lacks a portion of them. The sample shows more than 65,000 clones, 90% of them seen only once. Material: unstimulated CD8+ T cells sorted from spleen or lymph node cells, obtained before intestinal transplant. These receptors all come from a human donor who received an intestinal transplant. Both conserved end residues are part of each CDR3. D genes are given only for firm matches. Part of the rows lack a size; the others show once, few, many or a class for expanded clones.

TRBV11-2	.	.	TRBJ1-1	TGTGCCAGCAGCTTAGGGTCTGACATGAACACTGAAGCTTTCTTT	CASSLGSDMNTEAFF
TRBV29-1	.	.	TRBJ2-7	TGCAGCGTTGCGGCAGGGGTTTACGAGCAGTACTTC	CSVAAGVYEQYF
TRBV9	.	TRBD2	TRBJ2-3	TGTGCCAGCACCCCTCAAGTCGTGGCGGGGGGACCCACAGATACGCAGTATTTT	CASTPQVVAGGPTDTQYF
TRBV6-5	.	.	TRBJ2-6	TGTGCCAGCAGTTTGGGCTTTGGGGCCAACGTCCTGACTTTC	CASSLGFGANVLTF
TRBV7-6	.	TRBD1	TRBJ2-7	TGTGCCAGCAGCTTAGGGGGACAGGGGTACTACGAGCAGTACTTC	CASSLGGQGYYEQYF
TRBV7-8	.	.	TRBJ2-3	TGTGCCAGCAGTCCGTGGAGCGGCACAGATACGCAGTATTTT	CASSPWSGTDTQYF
TRBV7-6	.	TRBD1	TRBJ1-1	TGTGCCAGCAGCTTCGGGCAGGGGGCTGAAGCTTTCTTT	CASSFGQGAEAFF
TRBV5-6	.	TRBD1	TRBJ2-7	TGTGCCAGCAGCTTGTCTCTCTATGGGACAGGCCCCTACGAGCAGTACTTC	CASSLSLYGTGPYEQYF
TRBV5-8	.	TRBD1	TRBJ1-2	TGTGCCAGCAGCTTGATAGGACAGGGTCGTGGCTACACCTTC	CASSLIGQGRGYTF
TRBV29-1	once	TRBD2	TRBJ2-5	TGCAGCGTTCTCGGGGGGTCGGGGGCCCAGTACTTC	CSVLGGSGAQYF
TRBV2	.	TRBD1	TRBJ2-1	TGTGCCAGTGCCCCGACAGGGTCCTACAATGAGCAGTTCTTC	CASAPTGSYNEQFF
TRBV13	.	TRBD2	TRBJ2-3	TGTGCCAGCAGCGCTAGCGGCACTAGCACAGATACGCAGTATTTT	CASSASGTSTDTQYF
TRBV13	.	.	TRBJ2-7	TGTGCCAGCAGCCCACGCACAGGAGCCTACGAGCAGTACTTC	CASSPRTGAYEQYF
TRBV4-2	.	.	TRBJ1-1	TGTGCCAGCAGCCAAGATTCCCTGGGGGGGGCTACGGGTACTGAAGCTTTCTTT	CASSQDSLGGATGTEAFF
TRBV5-6	.	.	TRBJ2-5	TGTGCCAGCAGCTTGCGGTGGGCAGGGGACGGGGAGACCCAGTACTTC	CASSLRWAGDGETQYF
TRBV4-1	.	TRBD1	TRBJ2-1	TGCGCCAGCAGCCAACTGCTGCGGACAGGGGGAAACAATGAGCAGTTCTTC	CASSQLLRTGGNNEQFF
TRBV13	.	.	TRBJ2-2	TGTGCCAGCAGCCTTACCGGGGAGCTGTTTTTT	CASSLTGELFF
TRBV27	.	.	TRBJ1-1	TGTGCCAGCAGTCCGTCAACAGGGAGGAACACTGAAGCTTTCTTT	CASSPSTGRNTEAFF
TRBV11-2	once	.	TRBJ1-2	TGTGCCAGCACGGGGGGTTCGGGTATCGCTAACTATGGCTACACCTTC	CASTGGSGIANYGYTF
TRBV7-6	.	.	TRBJ2-1	TGTGCCAGCAGCTTAGCCCGGAGCTCCTACAATGAGCAGTTCTTC	CASSLARSSYNEQFF
TRBV6-5	.	TRBD1	TRBJ2-1	TGTGCCAGCAGTTCTGGGACAGGATATAACAATGAGCAGTTCTTC	CASSSGTGYNNEQFF
TRBV7-8	.	.	TRBJ2-2	TGTGCCAGCAGCTCAGGGGGGCCCAACACCGGGGAGCTGTTTTTT	CASSSGGPNTGELFF
TRBV5-4	.	.	TRBJ2-2	TGTGACCACAGGGTATGCACCGGGGAGCTGTTTTTT	CDHRVCTGELFF
TRBV5-8	.	.	TRBJ2-5	TGTGCCAGCAGCACGGACTTACAAGAGACCCAGTACTTC	CASSTDLQETQYF